A single T cell receptor beta chain is shown here with its context. This clonotype turned up a few times. Its antigen is currently not known. Base qualities are not recorded, but no much larger clone differs from it by a single base. According to the study, the label for this sample's time point signals: 45 days after influenza vaccine administration. The source of the sample is a study of response to subunit inactivated influenza vaccine (dated by TCRdb to about 2018). Concerning the study at large: Deep quantitative T cell receptor repertoire profiling was used in the study to track responses to a trivalent subunit inactivated influenza vaccine.

The paper as a whole reports these results and caveats: The authors suggested that each seasonal influenza vaccination may recruit only a limited number of new T cells.

The library was produced with RT-PCR. TCRdb names Illumina HiSeq 2500 as the instrument used. The public sequencing data were trimmed at Q25 with fastp and processed into clonotypes with MiXCR by TCRdb, which kept only in-frame beta chains. Identical CDR3 proteins give one entry, which carries the most common genes and DNA. This sample comprises over 450,000 distinct CDR3 sequences, around 13% of them detected only once. Around 13% of the sample lies in the top ten. The starting material was PBMCs from blood, obtained roughly 48 days after vaccination. The receptor was derived from a man between 50 and 59 years old who received an inactivated influenza vaccine. Donor details come from another sample of the same person, matched by shared clones.

The nucleotide sequence is TGTGCCAGCAGTCCCCTAACTTCAAGGGGTGAGCAGTTCTTC. The resulting protein is CASSPLTSRGEQFF. This chain is built from TRBV2 and TRBJ2-1, and perhaps TRBD1 as D gene, on 5 matching bases. Its CDR3 holds 14 amino acids, cysteine through phenylalanine. Only the CDR3 region is kept as DNA, spanning 42 bases read in frame from base 1. Deletion took 5 bases off V and 9 bases off J, with a span of 17 bases between the germline ends. CDR1 and CDR2 are drawn from the germline V gene: SNHLY, FYNNEI.